This T cell receptor beta chain was retrieved from a study of OX40 agonist ivuxolimab in advanced cancers. Whole-study context: Subjects had a mean age of approximately 60 years, with a range of 23 to 79; around 80% were male. General study findings and limits: CD4+ and CD8+ blood T cells expanded clonally by week 6 at 0.1 to 3.0 mg/kg.

Libraries were prepared by immunoSEQ multiplex PCR; TCRdb keeps only in-frame clonotypes and omits some of them. In the table there are tens of thousands of clones, approximately 90% of which are singletons. Concerning this clone itself: Its antigen is as yet unknown.

The V end was cut by 0 bases, the J end by 3 bases, with 7 bases between. The CDR3 has 13 amino acids. Looked up from germline, CDR1 is SGHTS and CDR2 is YDEGEE. The V call is TRBV5-8, the J call TRBJ2-7; D not resolved. Here the sequenced sample was CD4+ or CD8+ T cells sorted from blood, taken in a trial of the OX40 agonist ivuxolimab. The clonotype was recovered from an adult with an advanced solid tumor such as melanoma, head and neck, liver or kidney cancer. CDR3 sequence: CASSLVAGYEQYF. CDR3 bases: TGTGCCAGCAGCTTGGTGGCAGGCTACGAGCAGTACTTC.